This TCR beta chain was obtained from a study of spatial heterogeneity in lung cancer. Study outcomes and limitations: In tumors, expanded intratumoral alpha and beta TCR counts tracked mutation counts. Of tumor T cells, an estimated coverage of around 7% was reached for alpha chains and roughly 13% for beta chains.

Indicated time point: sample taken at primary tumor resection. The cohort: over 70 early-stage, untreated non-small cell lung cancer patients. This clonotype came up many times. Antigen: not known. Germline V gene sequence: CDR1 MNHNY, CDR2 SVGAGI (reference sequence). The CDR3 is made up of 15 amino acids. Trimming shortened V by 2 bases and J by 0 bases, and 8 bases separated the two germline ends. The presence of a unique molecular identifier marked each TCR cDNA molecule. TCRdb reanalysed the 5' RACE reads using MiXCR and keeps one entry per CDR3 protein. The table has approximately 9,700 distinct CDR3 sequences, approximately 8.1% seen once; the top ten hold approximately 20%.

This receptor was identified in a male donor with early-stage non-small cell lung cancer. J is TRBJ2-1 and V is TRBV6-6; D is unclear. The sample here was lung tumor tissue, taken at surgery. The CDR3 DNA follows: TGTGCCAGCAGTTACAGTGGTGGCTCCTACAATGAGCAGTTCTTC. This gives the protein CASSYSGGSYNEQFF.